A single sample gave rise to the 9 T cell receptor beta chains below, sequenced in a study of identical twins. TCRdb independently ran MiXCR on the 5' RACE reads; one entry per CDR3 protein. This sample has 420,000 or so distinct CDR3 sequences; around 18% occur once, and the top ten carry more than 10%. Material for sequencing was naive T cells sorted from blood. Receptor source: a man aged 50 to 59 in good health.

The chain links TRBV10-3 to TRBJ2-1; D unclear. The germline V and J ends were trimmed by 6 bases and 2 bases, with 11 bases remaining between them. The germline V gene encodes CDR1 ENHRY and CDR2 SYGVKD. The CDR3 contains 14 residues. The CDR3 sequence: CAIRRHLPYNEQFF. The CDR3 DNA sequence: TGTGCCATCAGGAGACACCTCCCCTACAATGAGCAGTTCTTC.

The chain employs TRBV6-1 and TRBJ2-7; 9 nucleotides match TRBD1. This CDR3 is 14 amino acids long. V trimming: 6 bases; J trimming: 5 bases; junction bases outside the gene matches: 8. Germline V gene data show CDR1 as MNHNS and CDR2 as SASEGT. The CDR3 DNA reads as TGTGCCAGCAGCCGCGTACAGGGGGCCCACGAGCAGTACTTC. This gives the protein CASSRVQGAHEQYF.

This clonotype was detected many times. The V gene is TRBV28, the J gene TRBJ2-7; TRBD2 might be the D (6 bases). The CDR3 has 15 amino acids. The V and J ends lost 5 bases and 2 bases respectively, with 16 bases between them. Germline loops: CDR1 MDHEN, CDR2 SYDVKM. The CDR3 region is CASSGGGAETYEQYF. The CDR3, as DNA: TGTGCCAGCAGTGGAGGAGGGGCCGAGACCTACGAGCAGTACTTC.

This clonotype was counted at least ten times. The V gene is TRBV10-3, the J gene TRBJ1-2; D gene uncertain. Deletions cut 2 bases from V and 5 bases from J, with 9 bases between. The CDR3 spans 13 residues. Germline V lookup: CDR1 ENHRY, CDR2 SYGVKD. The CDR3 region is CAISEPSRYGYTF. The CDR3 bases are TGTGCCATCAGTGAGCCTTCAAGATATGGCTACACCTTC.

This clonotype was observed a few times. V and J are TRBV5-8 and TRBJ2-7, with a tentative D call TRBD2 (5 bases). CDR1 is SGHTS and CDR2 is YDEGEE in the germline V gene. V lost 4 bases to trimming and J lost 3 bases, with 17 bases between them. CDR3 length: 15 amino acids. The DNA of the CDR3 is TGTGCCAGCAGCCTACCCACCGGACTTATCTACGAGCAGTACTTC. Translating gives CASSLPTGLIYEQYF.

This chain connects TRBV4-3 to TRBJ2-7, with 14 nucleotides matching TRBD2. Per germline, CDR1 LGHNA and CDR2 YSLEER. The CDR3 is made up of 16 amino acids. With V trimmed by 1 base and J by 4 bases, 3 bases remained unmatched. CDR3 nucleotides: TGCGCCAGCAGCCAAGGACTAGCGGGAGGGCCTTACGAGCAGTACTTC. This translates into CASSQGLAGGPYEQYF.

Only a few counts were recorded for this clonotype. The chain combines TRBV5-1 with TRBJ1-5; D unresolved. V lost 4 bases and J 2 bases, leaving 10 bases between the germline ends. There are 14 residues in the CDR3. The germline V gene encodes CDR1 SGHRS and CDR2 YFSETQ. CDR3 coding DNA: TGCGCCAGCAGCCCGGACTTCCGCAATCAGCCCCAGCATTTT. Translating it yields CASSPDFRNQPQHF.

This rearrangement joins TRBV12-3 or TRBV12-4 to TRBJ2-7; 7 positions match TRBD2. V trimming: 8 bases; J trimming: 0 bases; junction bases outside the gene matches: 4. The CDR3 covers 13 residues. CDR3 coding DNA: TGTGCCAGCCTGGGGACTAACTCCTACGAGCAGTACTTC. Protein sequence: CASLGTNSYEQYF.

This clonotype has more than one count but fewer than ten. V gene TRBV7-6 combines with J gene TRBJ2-1, with unresolved D. The germline gives CDR1 SGHVS, CDR2 FNYEAQ. There are 12 residues in the CDR3. V was shortened by 4 bases and J by 5 bases, with 6 bases between the two germline ends. This CDR3 is CASSSLDNEQFF. The CDR3 nucleotides read TGTGCCAGCAGCTCCCTTGACAATGAGCAGTTCTTC. Full variable domain (remainder filled in from reference TRBV7-6 and TRBJ2-1): GAGVSQSPRYKVTKRGQDVALRCDPISGHVSLYWYRQALGQGPEFLTYFNYEAQQDKSGLPNDRFSAERPEGSISTLTIQRTEQRDSAMYRCASSSLDNEQFFGPGTRLTVL.